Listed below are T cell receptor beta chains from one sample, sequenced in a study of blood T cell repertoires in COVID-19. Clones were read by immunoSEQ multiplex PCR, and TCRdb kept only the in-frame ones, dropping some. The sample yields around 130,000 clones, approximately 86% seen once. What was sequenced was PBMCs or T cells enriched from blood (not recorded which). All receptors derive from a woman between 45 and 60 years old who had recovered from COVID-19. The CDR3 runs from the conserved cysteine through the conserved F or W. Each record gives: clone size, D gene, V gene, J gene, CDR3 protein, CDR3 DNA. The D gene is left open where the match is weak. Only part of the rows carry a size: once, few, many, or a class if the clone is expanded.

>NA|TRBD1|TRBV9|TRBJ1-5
CASSASGTGVQPQHF
TGTGCCAGCAGCGCCAGCGGGACAGGGGTGCAGCCCCAGCATTTT
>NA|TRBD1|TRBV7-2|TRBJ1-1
CASSSRGDRGVRSEAFF
TGTGCCAGCAGCTCCCGCGGGGACAGGGGAGTTAGGTCTGAAGCTTTCTTT
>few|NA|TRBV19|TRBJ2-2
CASSIGGPGELFF
TGTGCCAGTAGTATAGGGGGGCCCGGGGAGCTGTTTTTT
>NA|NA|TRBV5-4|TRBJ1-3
CASSLGQFYSGNTIYF
TGTGCCAGCAGCTTGGGACAGTTCTACTCTGGAAACACCATATATTTT
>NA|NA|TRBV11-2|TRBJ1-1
CASSLQATEAFF
TGTGCCAGCAGTTTACAGGCCACTGAAGCTTTCTTT
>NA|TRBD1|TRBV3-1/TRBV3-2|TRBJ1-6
CASSQDWGQGRSPLHF
TGTGCCAGCAGCCAAGATTGGGGACAGGGACGTTCACCCCTCCACTTT
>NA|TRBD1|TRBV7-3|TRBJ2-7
CASSPTPGQSYEQYF
TGTGCCAGCAGCCCTACTCCGGGACAGTCCTACGAGCAGTACTTC
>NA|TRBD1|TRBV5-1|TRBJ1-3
CASSLGQGAGNTIYF
TGCGCCAGCAGCTTGGGTCAGGGGGCTGGAAACACCATATATTTT
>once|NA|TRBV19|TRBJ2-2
CASSQIHANTGELFF
TGTGCCAGTAGTCAGATACACGCGAACACCGGGGAGCTGTTTTTT
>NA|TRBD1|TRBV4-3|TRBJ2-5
CASSQALDRGQTQYF
TGCGCCAGCAGCCAAGCCCTGGACAGGGGTCAGACCCAGTACTTC
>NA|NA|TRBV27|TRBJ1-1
CASSLGPGMNTEAFF
TGTGCCAGCAGTTTAGGACCGGGAATGAACACTGAAGCTTTCTTT
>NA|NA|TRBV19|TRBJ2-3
CASSPSLAASTDTQYF
TGTGCCAGTAGTCCCTCTCTGGCGGCCAGCACAGATACGCAGTATTTT
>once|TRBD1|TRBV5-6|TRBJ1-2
CASSTGQEFYGYTF
TGTGCCAGCAGCACCGGACAGGAATTCTATGGCTACACCTTC
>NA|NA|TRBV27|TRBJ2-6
CASSSRSTGANVLTF
TGTGCCAGCAGCTCGAGGTCCACTGGGGCCAACGTCCTGACTTTC
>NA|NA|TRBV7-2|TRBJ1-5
CASSLGQSSNQPQHF
TGTGCCAGCAGCTTAGGTCAATCTAGCAATCAGCCCCAGCATTTT
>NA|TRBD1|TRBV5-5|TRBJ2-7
CASSLRDRGLDEQYF
TGTGCCAGCAGCTTGCGGGACAGGGGGCTGGACGAGCAGTACTTC
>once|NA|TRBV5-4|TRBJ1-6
CASSLGGRESPLHF
TGTGCCAGCAGCTTGGGAGGCAGGGAATCACCCCTCCACTTT
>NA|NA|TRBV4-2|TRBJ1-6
CASSQRKGESPLHF
TGTGCCAGCAGCCAACGTAAAGGAGAATCACCCCTCCACTTT
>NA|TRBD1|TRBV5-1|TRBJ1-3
CASSPTGQGNTIYF
TGCGCCAGCAGCCCGACTGGACAGGGGAACACCATATATTTT
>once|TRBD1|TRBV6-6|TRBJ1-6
CASSASQGFYNSPLHF
TGTGCCAGCAGCGCTTCACAGGGGTTCTATAATTCACCCCTCCACTTT
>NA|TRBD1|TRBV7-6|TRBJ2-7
CASSLYGTGSSHEQYF
TGTGCCAGCAGCTTATATGGGACAGGGTCATCCCACGAGCAGTACTTC
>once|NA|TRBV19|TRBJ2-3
CASSIASERATDTQYF
TGTGCCAGTAGTATAGCGTCGGAGCGGGCCACAGATACGCAGTATTTT
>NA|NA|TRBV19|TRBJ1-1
CASSSLTRMNTEAFF
TGTGCCAGTAGTTCCTTGACACGGATGAACACTGAAGCTTTCTTT
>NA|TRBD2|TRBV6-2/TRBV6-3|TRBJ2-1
CASSLQPSGGAQSEQFF
TGTGCCAGCAGTTTGCAACCTAGCGGGGGGGCCCAGAGTGAGCAGTTCTTC
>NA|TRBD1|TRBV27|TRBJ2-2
CASSFRGGRELFF
TGTGCCAGCAGTTTTCGAGGGGGCAGGGAGCTGTTTTTT
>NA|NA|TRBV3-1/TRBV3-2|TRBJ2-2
CASSQGRPGELFF
TGTGCCAGCAGCCAGGGGCGGCCCGGGGAGCTGTTTTTT
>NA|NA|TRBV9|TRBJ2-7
CASSDTGFWMDEQYF
TGTGCCAGCAGCGACACAGGGTTTTGGATGGACGAGCAGTACTTC
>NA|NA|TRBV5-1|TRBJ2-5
CASSLVGLPYQETQYF
TGCGCCAGCAGCTTGGTGGGACTCCCGTACCAAGAGACCCAGTACTTC
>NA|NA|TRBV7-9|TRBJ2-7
CASGQEGEQYF
TGTGCCAGCGGACAGGAGGGCGAGCAGTACTTC
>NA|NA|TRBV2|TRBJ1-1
CASRPQGTEAFF
TGTGCCAGCCGACCCCAGGGCACTGAAGCTTTCTTT
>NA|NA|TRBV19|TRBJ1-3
CASNDGVITGNTIYF
TGTGCCAGTAACGATGGAGTGATAACTGGAAACACCATATATTTT
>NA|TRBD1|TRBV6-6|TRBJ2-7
CASRRRQGPYEQYF
TGTGCCAGCAGACGAAGACAGGGTCCCTACGAGCAGTACTTC
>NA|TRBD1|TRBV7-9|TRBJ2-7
CASSLAGQSYEQYF
TGTGCCAGCAGCTTAGCGGGACAGTCCTACGAGCAGTACTTC
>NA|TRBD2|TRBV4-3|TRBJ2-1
CASSPTGGSNEQFF
TGCGCCAGCAGCCCGACGGGGGGGAGTAATGAGCAGTTCTTC
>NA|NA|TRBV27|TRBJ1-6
CASTDGVGSSYNSPLHF
TGTGCCAGCACCGACGGAGTGGGGAGCTCCTATAATTCACCCCTCCACTTT
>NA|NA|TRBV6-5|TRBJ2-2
CASSYLASATGELFF
TGTGCCAGCAGTTACTTGGCTAGCGCCACCGGGGAGCTGTTTTTT
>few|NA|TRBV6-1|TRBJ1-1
CASSETGGRTEAFF
TGTGCCAGCAGTGAAACGGGGGGTCGGACTGAAGCTTTCTTT
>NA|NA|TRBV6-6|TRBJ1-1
CAISQGGGNTEAFF
TGTGCCATATCTCAGGGAGGGGGGAACACTGAAGCTTTCTTT
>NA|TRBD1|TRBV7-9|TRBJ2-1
CASSPIDRGNEGQFF
TGTGCCAGCAGCCCCATCGACAGGGGCAACGAAGGGCAGTTCTTC
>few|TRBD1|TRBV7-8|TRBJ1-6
CASSPNRGGNSPLHF
TGTGCCAGCAGCCCCAACAGGGGTGGAAATTCACCCCTCCACTTT
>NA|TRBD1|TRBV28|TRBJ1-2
CASNPQQGAPGYTF
TGTGCCAGCAATCCCCAACAGGGGGCGCCGGGCTACACCTTC
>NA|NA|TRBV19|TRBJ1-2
CASSLQTGTYGYTF
TGTGCCAGTAGTCTACAGACAGGTACCTATGGCTACACCTTC
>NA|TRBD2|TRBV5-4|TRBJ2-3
CASSLFARGTRTDTQYF
TGTGCCAGCAGCTTGTTCGCGCGGGGGACCCGCACAGATACGCAGTATTTT
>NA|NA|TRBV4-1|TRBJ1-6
CASSQEIAESSSYNSPLHF
TGCGCCAGCAGCCAAGAGATTGCGGAGTCGAGCTCCTATAATTCACCCCTCCACTTT
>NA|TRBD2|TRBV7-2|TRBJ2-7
CASSPGLAGASYEQYF
TGTGCCAGCAGCCCGGGACTAGCGGGGGCTTCCTACGAGCAGTACTTC
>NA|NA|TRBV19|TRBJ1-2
CASRPMTGGNYGYTF
TGTGCCAGTAGACCGATGACAGGAGGCAACTATGGCTACACCTTC
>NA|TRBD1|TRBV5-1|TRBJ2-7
CASSSGQGADEQYF
TGCGCCAGCAGCTCGGGACAGGGGGCCGACGAGCAGTACTTC